This T cell receptor (beta chain) comes out of a study of blood T cells in healthy people across ages. The germline V and J ends were trimmed by 1 base and 3 bases, with 13 bases remaining between them. The CDR3 consists of 16 residues. The germline V gene encodes CDR1 SEHNR and CDR2 FQNEAQ (reference sequence). Only a few counts were recorded for this clonotype. Using a J-beta primer mix together with a sample-barcoded 5' primer, a second PCR was run for roughly 7 to 12 cycles. In TCRdb, the 5' RACE reads were re-called with MiXCR into one record per CDR3 protein. The sample records some 890,000 distinct CDR3 sequences, about 29% being singletons. These same data were also listed under a study on T cells of mothers and their children.

The sequenced sample was blood. The J gene is TRBJ1-5, the V gene TRBV7-9, with D possibly being TRBD1 (5 bases). This clonotype was obtained from a middle-aged woman in good health. This chain's CDR3 is CASSLGSAGFNQPQHF. CDR3 DNA: TGTGCCAGCAGCTTAGGATCGGCAGGGTTCAATCAGCCCCAGCATTTT.